What follows is one TCR beta chain and its context. This entry comes from a study of shared clonotypes between healthy human individuals. V dropped 0 bases and J dropped 8 bases, with 20 bases sitting between them. The CDR3 spans 16 residues. Germline CDR1 and CDR2: SGHRS and YFSETQ. Sequencing was performed with immunoSEQ multiplex PCR; in TCRdb, only in-frame clones are kept and a portion is missing. Among 2 million to 2.5 million clones listed, 85% to 95% were seen once. The source of this sequence is a man in his late teens or twenties in good health. Some clones in this sample may be carry-over from other donors' samples. The sample was naive CD4+ T cells from PBMCs. The subset here: CD45RA+ positively selected. V is TRBV5-1 and J is TRBJ1-2, with D hard to call. CDR3 in amino acids: CASSLGESSGWRGYTF. The CDR3 DNA reads as TGCGCCAGCAGCTTGGGGGAGTCTTCGGGATGGCGGGGCTACACCTTC.